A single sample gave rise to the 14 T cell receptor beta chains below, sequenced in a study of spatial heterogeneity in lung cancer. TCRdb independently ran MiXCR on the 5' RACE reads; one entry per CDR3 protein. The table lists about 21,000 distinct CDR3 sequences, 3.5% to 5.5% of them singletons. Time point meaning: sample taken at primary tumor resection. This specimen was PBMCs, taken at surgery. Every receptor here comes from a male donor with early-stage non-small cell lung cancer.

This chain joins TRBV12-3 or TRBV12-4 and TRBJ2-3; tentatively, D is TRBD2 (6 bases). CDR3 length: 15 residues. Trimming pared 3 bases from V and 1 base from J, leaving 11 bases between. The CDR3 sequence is CASSLEGSGTDTQYF. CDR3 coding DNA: TGTGCCAGCAGTTTGGAGGGGTCTGGCACAGATACGCAGTATTTT.

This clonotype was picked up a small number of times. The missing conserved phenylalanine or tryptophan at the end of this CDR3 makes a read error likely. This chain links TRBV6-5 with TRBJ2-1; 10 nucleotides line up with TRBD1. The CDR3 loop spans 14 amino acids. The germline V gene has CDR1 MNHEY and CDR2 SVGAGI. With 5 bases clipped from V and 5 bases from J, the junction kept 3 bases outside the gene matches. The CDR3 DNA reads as TGTGCCAGCAGTCGGGACAGGGGCGACAATGAGCAGTTCTCC. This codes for CASSRDRGDNEQFS.

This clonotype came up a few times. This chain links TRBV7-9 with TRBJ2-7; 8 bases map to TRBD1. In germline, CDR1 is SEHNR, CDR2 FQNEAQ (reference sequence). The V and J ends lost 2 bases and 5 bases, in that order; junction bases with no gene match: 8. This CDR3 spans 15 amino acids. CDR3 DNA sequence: TGTGCCAGCAGCTTAAGCACAGGGGGTTTGGACGAGCAGTACTTC. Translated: CASSLSTGGLDEQYF.

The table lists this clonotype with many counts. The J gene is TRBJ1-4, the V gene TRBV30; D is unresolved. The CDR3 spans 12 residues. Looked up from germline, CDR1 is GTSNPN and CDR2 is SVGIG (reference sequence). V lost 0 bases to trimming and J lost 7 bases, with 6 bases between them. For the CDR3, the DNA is TGTGCCTGGAGTGTAGAGAGTGAAAAACTGTTTTTT. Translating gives CAWSVESEKLFF. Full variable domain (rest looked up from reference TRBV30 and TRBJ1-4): SQTIHQWPATLVQPVGSPLSLECTVEGTSNPNLYWYRQAAGRGLQLLFYSVGIGQISSEVPQNLSASRPQDRQFILSSKKLLLSDSGFYLCAWSVESEKLFFGSGTQLSVL.

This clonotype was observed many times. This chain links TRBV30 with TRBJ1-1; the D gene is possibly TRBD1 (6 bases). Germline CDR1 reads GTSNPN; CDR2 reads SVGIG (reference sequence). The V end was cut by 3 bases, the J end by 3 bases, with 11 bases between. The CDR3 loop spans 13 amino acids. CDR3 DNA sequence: TGTGCCTGGAGACCTAACAGGGACACTGAAGCTTTCTTT. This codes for CAWRPNRDTEAFF.

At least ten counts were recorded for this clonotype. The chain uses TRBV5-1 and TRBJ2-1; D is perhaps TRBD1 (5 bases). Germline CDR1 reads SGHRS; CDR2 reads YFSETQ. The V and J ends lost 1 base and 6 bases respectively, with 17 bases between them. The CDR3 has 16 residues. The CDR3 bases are TGCGCCAGCAGCTTGAGCATGGACAACGCCGTCAATGAGCAGTTCTTC. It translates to CASSLSMDNAVNEQFF.

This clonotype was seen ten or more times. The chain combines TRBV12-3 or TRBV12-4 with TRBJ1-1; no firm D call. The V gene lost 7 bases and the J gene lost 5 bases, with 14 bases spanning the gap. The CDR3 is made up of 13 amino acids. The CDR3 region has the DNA TGTGCCAGCACCACCCGGGAGAGTACTGAAGCTTTCTTT. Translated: CASTTRESTEAFF.

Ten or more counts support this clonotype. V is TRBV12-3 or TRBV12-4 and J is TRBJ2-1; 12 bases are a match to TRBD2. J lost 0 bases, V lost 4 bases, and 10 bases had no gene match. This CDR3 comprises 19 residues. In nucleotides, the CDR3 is TGTGCCAGCAGTTCGCCGGGACTAGCGGGCATTAGCTCCTACAATGAGCAGTTCTTC. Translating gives CASSSPGLAGISSYNEQFF.

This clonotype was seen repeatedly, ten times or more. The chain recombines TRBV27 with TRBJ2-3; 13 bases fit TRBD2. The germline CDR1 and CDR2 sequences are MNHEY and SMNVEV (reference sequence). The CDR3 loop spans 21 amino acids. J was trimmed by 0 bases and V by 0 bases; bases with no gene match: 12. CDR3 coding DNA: TGTGCCAGCAGTTTATCGATTGGACTAGCGGGAGAAGTGGGCAGCACAGATACGCAGTATTTT. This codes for CASSLSIGLAGEVGSTDTQYF.

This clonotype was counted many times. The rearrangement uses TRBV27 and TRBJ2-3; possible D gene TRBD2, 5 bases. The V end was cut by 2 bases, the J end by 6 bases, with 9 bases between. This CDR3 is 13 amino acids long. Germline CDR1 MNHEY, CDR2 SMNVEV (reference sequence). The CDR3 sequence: CASSLGLPDTQYF. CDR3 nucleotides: TGTGCCAGCAGTTTAGGACTCCCCGATACGCAGTATTTT.

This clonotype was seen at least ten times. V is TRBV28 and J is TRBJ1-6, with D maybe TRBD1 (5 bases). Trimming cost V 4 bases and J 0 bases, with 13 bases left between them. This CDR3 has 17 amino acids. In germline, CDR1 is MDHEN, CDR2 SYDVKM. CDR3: CASSYGDGRSYNSPLHF. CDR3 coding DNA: TGTGCCAGCAGTTATGGGGACGGCCGCTCCTATAATTCACCCCTCCACTTT.

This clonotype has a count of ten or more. The CDR3 DNA follows: TGTGCCAGCAGCCCATGGACTGGGAGCAATCAGCCCCAGCATTTT. It codes for CASSPWTGSNQPQHF. J is TRBJ1-5 and V is TRBV7-9; D not certain. CDR1 and CDR2 from the germline V gene are SEHNR and FQNEAQ (reference sequence). The CDR3 spans 15 residues. Trimming removed 5 bases at V and 1 base at J, with 12 bases between.

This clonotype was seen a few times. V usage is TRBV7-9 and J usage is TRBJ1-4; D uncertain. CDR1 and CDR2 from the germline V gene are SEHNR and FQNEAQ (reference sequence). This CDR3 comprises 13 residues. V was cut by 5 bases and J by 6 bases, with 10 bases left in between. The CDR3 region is CASSEGADEKLFF. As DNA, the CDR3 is TGTGCCAGCAGCGAGGGTGCGGATGAAAAACTGTTTTTT.

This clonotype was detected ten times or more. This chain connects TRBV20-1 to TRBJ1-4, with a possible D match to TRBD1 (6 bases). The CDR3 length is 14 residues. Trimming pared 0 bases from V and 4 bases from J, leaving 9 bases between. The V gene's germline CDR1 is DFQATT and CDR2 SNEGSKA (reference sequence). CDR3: CSAREGAGNEKLFF. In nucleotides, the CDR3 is TGCAGTGCTAGAGAGGGGGCGGGTAATGAAAAACTGTTTTTT.